This T cell receptor (beta chain) was sequenced during a study of blood T cell repertoires in COVID-19. Study processing details: Amplifying reference gene primers gave estimates of nucleated cell counts. The method was immunoSEQ multiplex PCR; TCRdb's version includes in-frame clones alone and lacks a portion of them. V and J calls and clone size follow that table, whereas D and trimming were derived from the DNA. The top ten hold around 3.7% of the sample, which has 250,000 to 300,000 clones, about 86% seen once. The CDR3 is 13 residues long. Germline assignment: CDR1 MNHEY and CDR2 SMNVEV (reference sequence). The V gene lost 0 bases and the J gene lost 4 bases, with 7 bases spanning the gap. Recruits, aged 18 to 89 years, lived in roughly 22 US areas. Cohort assignment relied on participant-reported clinical history. Either two negative PCRs, clearance, or symptom resolution qualified Cohort 3 donors as recovered.

Sample: PBMCs or T cells enriched from blood (not recorded which). This TCR came from a man aged 50-59 years who had recovered from COVID-19. The V gene is TRBV27, the J gene TRBJ2-7; the D gene is possibly TRBD1 (5 bases). CDR3 loop: CASSLSGQYEQYF. The CDR3 coding sequence is TGTGCCAGCAGTTTATCGGGGCAGTACGAGCAGTACTTC.